The clone carrying this TCR beta chain was seen ten or more times. Its antigen is not identified. The lymph nodes were axillary draining lymph nodes from breast cancer patients. This entry is derived from a study of breast tumors, draining lymph nodes, adjacent tissues. General study points: The lymph node origin of tumor T cells was framed as consistent with a hypothesis, not demonstrated.

TCRdb analysed the multiplex PCR reads with MiXCR anew, one entry per CDR3 protein. Here the sample spans about 300,000 distinct CDR3 sequences, about 33% being singletons. CDR1 SNHLY and CDR2 FYNNEI come from the germline V gene. The CDR3 totals 15 residues. V was pared by 4 bases and J by 6 bases, with 15 bases between. The TCR comes from a female donor with breast cancer. Some clones in this sample may be carry-over from other donors' samples. The sample consisted of axillary lymph node tissue. The chain employs TRBV2 and TRBJ2-2, with D maybe TRBD1 (5 bases). This CDR3 reads CASSVGVANAGELFF. CDR3 bases: TGTGCCAGCAGTGTAGGGGTAGCCAACGCCGGGGAGCTGTTTTTT.